A single T cell receptor beta chain is shown here with its context. Its antigen is unidentified. Profiled with immunoSEQ multiplex PCR; TCRdb holds only in-frame clones, not every one. The table lists 130,000 or so clones, around 89% of them singletons, with around 10% in the top ten. This sample stems from a study of T cell responses to AZD1222 COVID-19 vaccine. General study results and limits: CD4 TCRs covered the whole spike, strongest at regions 160-218 and 743-854. Females made up more of the donors, who were largely white British, and clonal diversity may have come out too low.

V trimming: 6 bases; J trimming: 4 bases; junction bases outside the gene matches: 7. Germline loops: CDR1 SGHAT, CDR2 FQNNGV. The CDR3 runs to 15 residues. The chain combines TRBV11-2 with TRBJ2-1; 9 bases map to TRBD2. The TCR sequence derives from an adult in good health. This specimen was peripheral blood, taken on day 0 of MenACWY control vaccination. DNA for the CDR3: TGTGCCAGCAGTCTCGGAGCGGGAGGTTACAATGAGCAGTTCTTC. This sequence encodes CASSLGAGGYNEQFF.